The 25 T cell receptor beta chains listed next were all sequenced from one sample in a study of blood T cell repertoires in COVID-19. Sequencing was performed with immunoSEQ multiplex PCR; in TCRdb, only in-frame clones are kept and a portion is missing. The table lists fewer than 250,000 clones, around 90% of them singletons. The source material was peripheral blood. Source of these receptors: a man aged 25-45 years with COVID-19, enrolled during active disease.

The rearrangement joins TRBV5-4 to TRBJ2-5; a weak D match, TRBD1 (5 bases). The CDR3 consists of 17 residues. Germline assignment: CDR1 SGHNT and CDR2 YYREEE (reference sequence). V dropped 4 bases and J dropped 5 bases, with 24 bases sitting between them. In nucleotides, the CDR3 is TGTGCCAGCAGCACGCCGATAGGGGCGGCCCCCGGGGAGACCCAGTACTTC. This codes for CASSTPIGAAPGETQYF.

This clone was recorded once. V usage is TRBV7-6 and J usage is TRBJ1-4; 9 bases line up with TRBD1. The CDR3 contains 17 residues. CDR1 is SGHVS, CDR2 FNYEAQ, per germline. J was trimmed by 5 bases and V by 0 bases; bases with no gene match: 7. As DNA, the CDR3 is TGTGCCAGCAGCTTAGCAGGCGGGACAGGGTGGAATGAAAAACTGTTTTTT. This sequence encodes CASSLAGGTGWNEKLFF.

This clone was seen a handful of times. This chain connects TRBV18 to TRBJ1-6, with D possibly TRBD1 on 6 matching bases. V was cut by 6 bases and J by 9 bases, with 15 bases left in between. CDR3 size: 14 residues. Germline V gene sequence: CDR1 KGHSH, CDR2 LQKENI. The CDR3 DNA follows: TGTGCCAGCTCCCCTAACAGGGAAGGTTCACCCCTCCACTTT. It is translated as CASSPNREGSPLHF.

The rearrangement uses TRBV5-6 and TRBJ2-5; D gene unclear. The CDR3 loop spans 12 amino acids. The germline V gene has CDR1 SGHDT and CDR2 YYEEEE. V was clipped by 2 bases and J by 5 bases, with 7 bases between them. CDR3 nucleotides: TGTGCCAGCAGCTTCTACGCGGAGACCCAGTACTTC. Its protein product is CASSFYAETQYF.

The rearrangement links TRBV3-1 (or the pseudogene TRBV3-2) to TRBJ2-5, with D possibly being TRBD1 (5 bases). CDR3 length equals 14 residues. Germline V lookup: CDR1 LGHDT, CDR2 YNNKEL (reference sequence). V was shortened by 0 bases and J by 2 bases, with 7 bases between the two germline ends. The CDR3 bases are TGTGCCAGCAGCCAAGAGGCAGGGCAAGAGACCCAGTACTTC. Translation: CASSQEAGQETQYF.

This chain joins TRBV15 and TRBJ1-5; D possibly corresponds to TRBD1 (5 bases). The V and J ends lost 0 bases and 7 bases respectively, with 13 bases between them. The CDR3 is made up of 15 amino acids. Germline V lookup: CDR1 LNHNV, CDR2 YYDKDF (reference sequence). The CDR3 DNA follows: TGTGCCACCAGCAGAGAAGAGATTAGGACACAGCCCCAGCATTTT. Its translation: CATSREEIRTQPQHF.

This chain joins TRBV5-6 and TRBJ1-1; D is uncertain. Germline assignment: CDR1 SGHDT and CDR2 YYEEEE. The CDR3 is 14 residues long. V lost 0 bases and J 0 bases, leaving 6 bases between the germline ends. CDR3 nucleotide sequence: TGTGCCAGCAGCTTGGACATACTGAACACTGAAGCTTTCTTT. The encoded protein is CASSLDILNTEAFF.

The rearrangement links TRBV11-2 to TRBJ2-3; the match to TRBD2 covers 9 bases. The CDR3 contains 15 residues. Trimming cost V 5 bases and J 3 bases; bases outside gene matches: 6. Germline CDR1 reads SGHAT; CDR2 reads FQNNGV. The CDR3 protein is CASSAAGGPTDTQYF. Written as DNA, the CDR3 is TGTGCCAGCAGCGCGGCGGGGGGGCCAACAGATACGCAGTATTTT.

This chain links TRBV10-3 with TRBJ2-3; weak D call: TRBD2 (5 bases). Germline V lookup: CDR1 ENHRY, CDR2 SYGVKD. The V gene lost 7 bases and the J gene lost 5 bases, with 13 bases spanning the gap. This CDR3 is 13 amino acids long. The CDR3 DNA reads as TGTGCCATCAAGGCCCTTGCGGGAGATACGCAGTATTTT. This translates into CAIKALAGDTQYF.

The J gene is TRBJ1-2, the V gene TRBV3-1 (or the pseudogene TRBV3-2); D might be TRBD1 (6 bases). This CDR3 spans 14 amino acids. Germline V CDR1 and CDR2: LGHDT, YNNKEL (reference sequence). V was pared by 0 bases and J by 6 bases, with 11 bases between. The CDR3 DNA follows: TGTGCCAGCAGCCAAGATGCAGGGGTTAATGGCTACACCTTC. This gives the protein CASSQDAGVNGYTF.

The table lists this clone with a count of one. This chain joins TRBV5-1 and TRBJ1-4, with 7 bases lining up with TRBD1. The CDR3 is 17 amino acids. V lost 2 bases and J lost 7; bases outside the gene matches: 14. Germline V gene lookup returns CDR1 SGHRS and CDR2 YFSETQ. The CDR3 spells CASSFGRFQGEGEKLFF. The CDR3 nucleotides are TGCGCCAGCAGCTTCGGCCGATTTCAGGGGGAAGGTGAAAAACTGTTTTTT. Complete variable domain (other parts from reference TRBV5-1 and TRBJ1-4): KAGVTQTPRYLIKTRGQQVTLSCSPISGHRSVSWYQQTPGQGLQFLFEYFSETQRNKGNFPGRFSGRQFSNSRSEMNVSTLELGDSALYLCASSFGRFQGEGEKLFFGSGTQLSVL.

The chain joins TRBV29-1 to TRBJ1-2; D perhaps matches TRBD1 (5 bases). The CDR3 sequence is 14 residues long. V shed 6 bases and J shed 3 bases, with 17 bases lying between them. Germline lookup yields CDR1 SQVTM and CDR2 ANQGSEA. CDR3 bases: TGCAGCGTCGCGCACGGCAGGGTGGACTATGGCTACACCTTC. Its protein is CSVAHGRVDYGYTF.

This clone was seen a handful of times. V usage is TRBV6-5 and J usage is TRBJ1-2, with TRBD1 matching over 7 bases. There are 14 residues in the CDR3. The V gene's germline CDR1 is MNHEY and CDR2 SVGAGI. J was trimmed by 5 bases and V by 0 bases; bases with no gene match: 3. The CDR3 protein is CASSYSDRAYGYTF. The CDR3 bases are TGTGCCAGCAGTTACTCCGACAGGGCTTATGGCTACACCTTC.

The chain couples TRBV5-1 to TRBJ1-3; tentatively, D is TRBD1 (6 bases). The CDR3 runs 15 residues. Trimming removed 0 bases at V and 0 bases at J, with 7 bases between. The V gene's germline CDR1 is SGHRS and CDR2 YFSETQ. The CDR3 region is CASSLGTVSGNTIYF. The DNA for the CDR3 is TGCGCCAGCAGCTTGGGGACAGTCTCTGGAAACACCATATATTTT.

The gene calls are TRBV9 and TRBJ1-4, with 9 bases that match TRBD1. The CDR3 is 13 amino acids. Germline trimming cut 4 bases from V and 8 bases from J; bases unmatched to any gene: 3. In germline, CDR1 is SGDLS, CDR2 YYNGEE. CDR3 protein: CASSPGQGEKLFF. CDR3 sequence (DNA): TGTGCCAGCAGCCCGGGACAGGGCGAAAAACTGTTTTTT. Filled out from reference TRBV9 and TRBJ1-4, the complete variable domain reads DSGVTQTPKHLITATGQRVTLRCSPRSGDLSVYWYQQSLDQGLQFLIQYYNGEERAKGNILERFSAQQFPDLHSELNLSSLELGDSALYFCASSPGQGEKLFFGSGTQLSVL.

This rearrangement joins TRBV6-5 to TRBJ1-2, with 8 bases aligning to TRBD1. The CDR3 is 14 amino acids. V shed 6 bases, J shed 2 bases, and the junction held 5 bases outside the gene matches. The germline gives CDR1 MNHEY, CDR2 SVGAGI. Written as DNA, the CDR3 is TGTGCCAGCAGCACAGGGGGAGGGAACTATGGCTACACCTTC. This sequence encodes CASSTGGGNYGYTF.

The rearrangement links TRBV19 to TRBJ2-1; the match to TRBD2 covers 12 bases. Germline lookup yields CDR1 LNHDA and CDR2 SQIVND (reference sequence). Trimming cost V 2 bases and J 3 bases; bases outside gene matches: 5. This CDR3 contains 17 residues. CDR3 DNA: TGTGCCAGTAGTATATCACGGACTAGCGGGATCTACAATGAGCAGTTCTTC. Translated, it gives CASSISRTSGIYNEQFF.

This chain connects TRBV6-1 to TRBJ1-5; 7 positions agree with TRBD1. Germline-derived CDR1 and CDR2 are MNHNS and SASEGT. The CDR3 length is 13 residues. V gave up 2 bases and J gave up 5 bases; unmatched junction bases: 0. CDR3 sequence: CASSETGDQPQHF. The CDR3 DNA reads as TGTGCCAGCAGTGAAACAGGGGATCAGCCCCAGCATTTT.

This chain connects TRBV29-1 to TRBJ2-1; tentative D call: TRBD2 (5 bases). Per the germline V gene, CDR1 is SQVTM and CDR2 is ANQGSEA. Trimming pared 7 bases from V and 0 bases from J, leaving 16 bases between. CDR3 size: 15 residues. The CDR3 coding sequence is TGCAGCGCATGCAGGAAGAGGGCCTCCTACAATGAGCAGTTCTTC. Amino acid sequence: CSACRKRASYNEQFF.

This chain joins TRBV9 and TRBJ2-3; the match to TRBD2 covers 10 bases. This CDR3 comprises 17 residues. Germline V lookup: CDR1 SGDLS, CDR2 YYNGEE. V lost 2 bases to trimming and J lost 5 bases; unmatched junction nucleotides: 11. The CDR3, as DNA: TGTGCCAGCAGCGTCGGCATCAGCGGGGGGGCAATAGATACGCAGTATTTT. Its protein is CASSVGISGGAIDTQYF. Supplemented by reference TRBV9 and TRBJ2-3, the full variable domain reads DSGVTQTPKHLITATGQRVTLRCSPRSGDLSVYWYQQSLDQGLQFLIQYYNGEERAKGNILERFSAQQFPDLHSELNLSSLELGDSALYFCASSVGISGGAIDTQYFGPGTRLTVL.

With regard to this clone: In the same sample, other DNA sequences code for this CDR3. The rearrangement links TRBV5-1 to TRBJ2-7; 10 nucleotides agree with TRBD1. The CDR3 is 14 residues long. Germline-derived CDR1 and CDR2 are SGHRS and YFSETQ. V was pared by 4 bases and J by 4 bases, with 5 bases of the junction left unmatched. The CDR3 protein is CASSTGTGVYEQYF. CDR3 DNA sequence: TGCGCCAGCAGCACCGGGACAGGGGTATACGAGCAGTACTTC.

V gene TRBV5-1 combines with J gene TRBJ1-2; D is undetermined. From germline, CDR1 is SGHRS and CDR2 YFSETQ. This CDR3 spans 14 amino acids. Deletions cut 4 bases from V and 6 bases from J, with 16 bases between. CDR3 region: CASSTGGGLDGYTF. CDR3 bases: TGCGCCAGCAGCACCGGAGGAGGCCTGGATGGCTACACCTTC.

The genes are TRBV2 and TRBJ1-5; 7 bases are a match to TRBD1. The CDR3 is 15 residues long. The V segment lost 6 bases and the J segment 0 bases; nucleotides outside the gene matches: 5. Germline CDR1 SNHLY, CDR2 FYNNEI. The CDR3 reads CASRGQTYSNQPQHF. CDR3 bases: TGTGCCAGCAGGGGACAGACTTATAGCAATCAGCCCCAGCATTTT.

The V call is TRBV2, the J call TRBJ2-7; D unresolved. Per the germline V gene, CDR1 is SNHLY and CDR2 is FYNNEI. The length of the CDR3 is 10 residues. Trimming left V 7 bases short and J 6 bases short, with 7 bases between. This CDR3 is CASKYSEQYF. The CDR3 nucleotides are TGTGCCAGCAAATACAGCGAGCAGTACTTC.

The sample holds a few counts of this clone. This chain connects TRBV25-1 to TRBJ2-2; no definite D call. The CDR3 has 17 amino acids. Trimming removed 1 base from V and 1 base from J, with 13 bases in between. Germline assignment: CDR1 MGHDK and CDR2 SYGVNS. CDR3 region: CASSESLQRMNTGELFF. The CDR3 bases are TGTGCCAGCAGTGAATCCCTCCAGCGTATGAACACCGGGGAGCTGTTTTTT.